What follows are 28 T cell receptor beta chains derived from one specimen sequenced in a study of T cells in localized non-small cell lung cancer. Assay: immunoSEQ multiplex PCR; the TCRdb copy retains only in-frame clones and omits some. This sample has fewer than 40,000 clones, with nearly 80% found just once. This material consisted of peripheral blood, taken before any cancer treatment. All receptors derive from a male donor at least 60 years old with stage II squamous cell lung carcinoma.

This CDR3 reads CASSSSSSGWGPQHF. The CDR3 coding sequence is TGTGCCAGCAGCTCGAGCAGCAGTGGTTGGGGGCCCCAGCATTTT. This chain joins TRBV21-1 and TRBJ1-5. TRBV21-1 is reported as a pseudogene. The CDR3 has 15 residues.

This clone was seen a few times. This chain joins TRBV28 and TRBJ1-1, with D possibly TRBD1 on 6 matching bases. The CDR3 totals 12 residues. V lost 11 bases and J 4 bases, leaving 14 bases between the germline ends. Looked up from germline, CDR1 is MDHEN and CDR2 is SYDVKM. Here the CDR3 reads CAGGAGPTEAFF. The CDR3 DNA follows: TGTGCCGGGGGGGCAGGGCCCACTGAAGCTTTCTTT.

J is TRBJ2-1 and V is TRBV5-6; no definite D call. CDR1 is SGHDT, CDR2 YYEEEE, per germline. The ends were cut back, 4 bases at V and 6 bases at J, with 5 bases in the middle. This CDR3 region has 11 residues. The CDR3 spells CASSSRNEQFF. The CDR3 nucleotides read TGTGCCAGCAGCAGCCGCAATGAGCAGTTCTTC.

V usage is TRBV28 and J usage is TRBJ1-6; 9 bases map to TRBD1. The CDR3 consists of 13 residues. CDR1 and CDR2 from the germline V gene are MDHEN and SYDVKM. With V trimmed by 8 bases and J by 10 bases, 6 bases remained unmatched. The CDR3 DNA sequence: TGTGCCAGCTTGGGACAGGGAGGATCACCCCTCCACTTT. This gives the protein CASLGQGGSPLHF.

The chain has TRBV4-2 and TRBJ2-1, with 10 positions matching TRBD2. V shed 4 bases and J 10 bases; nucleotides not matched to a gene: 13. CDR3 length: 16 amino acids. Germline values: CDR1 LGHNA, CDR2 YNFKEQ. The CDR3, as DNA: TGTGCCAGCAGCCCCAGAAAAGCGGGAGGGCCGGAAGAGCAGTTCTTC. This gives the protein CASSPRKAGGPEEQFF.

This clone has more than one count but fewer than ten. A read error may produce the germline difference seen at one junction end. The V and J genes are TRBV7-2 and TRBJ2-5; 9 nucleotides match TRBD2. This CDR3 contains 12 residues. Germline loops: CDR1 SGHTA, CDR2 FQGNSA. This chain's CDR3 is CASSLAGETQYF. The CDR3, as DNA: TGTGCCAGCAGCCTAGCGGGGGAGACCCAGTACTTC.

V is TRBV2 and J is TRBJ2-1; 12 bases agree with TRBD1. CDR3 length equals 14 residues. Germline V gives CDR1 SNHLY, CDR2 FYNNEI. With V trimmed by 6 bases and J by 8 bases, 5 bases remained unmatched. The CDR3 nucleotides read TGTGCCAGCAGGCCGGGACAGGGGGCCGATGAGCAGTTCTTC. Amino acid sequence: CASRPGQGADEQFF.

The V and J genes are TRBV27 and TRBJ2-7; no definite D call. CDR1 and CDR2 (germline): MNHEY, SMNVEV (reference sequence). Trimming removed 5 bases at V and 1 base at J, with 15 bases between. The CDR3 contains 15 residues. As DNA, the CDR3 is TGTGCCAGCAGTACAGTATTGCGACCTTCCTACGAGCAGTACTTC. This sequence encodes CASSTVLRPSYEQYF.

This clone was detected only once. V usage is TRBV5-1 and J usage is TRBJ2-7, with TRBD1 as a possible D gene (5 bases). CDR1 is SGHRS, CDR2 YFSETQ, per germline. V was shortened by 2 bases and J by 3 bases, with 9 bases between the two germline ends. This CDR3 comprises 13 residues. CDR3 region: CASSFGQNYEQYF. The CDR3 coding sequence is TGCGCCAGCAGCTTTGGACAAAACTACGAGCAGTACTTC.

The V call is TRBV7-2, the J call TRBJ2-5; a weak D match, TRBD1 (6 bases). The V gene lost 5 bases and the J gene lost 1 base, with 8 bases spanning the gap. Germline CDR1 and CDR2: SGHTA and FQGNSA. This CDR3 has 13 residues. CDR3 DNA: TGTGCCAGCAGCCGGACAGCCCAAGAGACCCAGTACTTC. Amino acids: CASSRTAQETQYF. The whole variable domain, filled in from reference TRBV7-2 and TRBJ2-5, reads GAGVSQSPSNKVTEKGKDVELRCDPISGHTALYWYRQSLGQGLEFLIYFQGNSAPDKSGLPSDRFSAERTGGSVSTLTIQRTQQEDSAVYLCASSRTAQETQYFGPGTRLLVL.

This clone occurred a few times. The same CDR3 also results from other DNA sequences found in this sample. The V and J genes are TRBV9 and TRBJ2-3; D is perhaps TRBD1 (6 bases). Looked up from germline, CDR1 is SGDLS and CDR2 is YYNGEE. Trimming shortened V by 0 bases and J by 3 bases, and 8 bases separated the two germline ends. This CDR3 has 14 residues. For the CDR3, the DNA is TGTGCCAGCAGCGTAGAAGGGGGTACAGATACGCAGTATTTT. Protein sequence: CASSVEGGTDTQYF. The full variable domain, completed using reference TRBV9 and TRBJ2-3, is DSGVTQTPKHLITATGQRVTLRCSPRSGDLSVYWYQQSLDQGLQFLIQYYNGEERAKGNILERFSAQQFPDLHSELNLSSLELGDSALYFCASSVEGGTDTQYFGPGTRLTVL.

The sample holds one count of this clone. The gene calls are TRBV5-4 and TRBJ2-1, with 13 nucleotides matching TRBD2. The CDR3 loop spans 16 amino acids. Germline-derived CDR1 and CDR2 are SGHNT and YYREEE (reference sequence). J was trimmed by 4 bases and V by 3 bases; bases with no gene match: 4. The CDR3 here is CASSSRTSGGYNEQFF. CDR3 bases: TGTGCCAGCAGCTCCAGGACTAGCGGGGGTTACAATGAGCAGTTCTTC. Combining the CDR3 with reference TRBV5-4 and TRBJ2-1 gives the whole variable domain ETGVTQSPTHLIKTRGQQVTLRCSSQSGHNTVSWYQQALGQGPQFIFQYYREEENGRGNFPPRFSGLQFPNYSSELNVNALELDDSALYLCASSSRTSGGYNEQFFGPGTRLTVL.

The chain carries TRBV18 and TRBJ1-5; D uncertain. The CDR3 loop spans 15 amino acids. V was pared by 2 bases and J by 0 bases, with 8 bases between. The germline V gene encodes CDR1 KGHSH and CDR2 LQKENI. The DNA of the CDR3 is TGTGCCAGCTCACCAGGGCAGGTTAGCAATCAGCCCCAGCATTTT. Translating gives CASSPGQVSNQPQHF.

The genes are TRBV7-2 and TRBJ1-5; D is undetermined. Germline CDR1 and CDR2: SGHTA and FQGNSA. V lost 1 base and J lost 7, with 8 bases in between. This CDR3 spans 13 amino acids. This chain's CDR3 is CASSLGRSQPQHF. For the CDR3, the DNA is TGTGCCAGCAGCTTAGGGAGGTCCCAGCCCCAGCATTTT.

This chain uses TRBV7-9 with TRBJ2-3; weak D call: TRBD1 (5 bases). This CDR3 is 15 amino acids long. CDR1 is SEHNR and CDR2 is FQNEAQ in the germline V gene (reference sequence). V shed 5 bases and J shed 3 bases, with 15 bases lying between them. The CDR3 sequence is CASSPLDSGTDTQYF. The CDR3 DNA reads as TGTGCCAGCAGCCCCCTAGACAGTGGTACAGATACGCAGTATTTT.

The V call is TRBV30, the J call TRBJ1-1, with D possibly TRBD1 on 6 matching bases. This CDR3 region has 14 residues. CDR1 and CDR2 (germline): GTSNPN, SVGIG (reference sequence). The V end was cut by 5 bases, the J end by 2 bases, with 15 bases between. CDR3 DNA sequence: TGTGCCTGGGTTAGGAAGGGGGGAAACACTGAAGCTTTCTTT. Its protein product is CAWVRKGGNTEAFF.

This chain connects TRBV28 to TRBJ1-5; unclear D gene. Germline values: CDR1 MDHEN, CDR2 SYDVKM. This CDR3 comprises 14 residues. V was trimmed by 1 base and J by 2 bases, leaving 6 bases between them. CDR3 DNA sequence: TGTGCCAGCAGTTTATCCCCCGGCAATCAGCCCCAGCATTTT. This encodes CASSLSPGNQPQHF. The full variable domain, completed using reference TRBV28 and TRBJ1-5, is DVKVTQSSRYLVKRTGEKVFLECVQDMDHENMFWYRQDPGLGLRLIYFSYDVKMKEKGDIPEGYSVSREKKERFSLILESASTNQTSMYLCASSLSPGNQPQHFGDGTRLSIL.

The rearrangement uses TRBV6-6 and TRBJ1-5, with a weak D call TRBD1 (5 bases). The ends were cut back, 5 bases at V and 2 bases at J, with 7 bases in the middle. The CDR3 totals 13 residues. Per the germline V gene, CDR1 is MNHNY and CDR2 is SVGAGI (reference sequence). The CDR3 loop reads CASSDSRNQPQHF. The CDR3 nucleotides read TGTGCCAGCAGTGACAGCCGCAATCAGCCCCAGCATTTT.

The CDR3 DNA reads as TGTGCCAGTAGTATGGTGGACAGGGATGCTAACTATGGCTACACCTTC. It translates to CASSMVDRDANYGYTF. This chain connects TRBV19 to TRBJ1-2, with 8 bases fitting TRBD1. The germline V gene has CDR1 LNHDA and CDR2 SQIVND (reference sequence). This CDR3 has 16 residues. The junction had 6 bases not matched to a gene; V was cut back by 3 bases and J by 0 bases.

This sequence joins TRBV18 and TRBJ1-1; possible D gene TRBD1, 5 bases. CDR3 size: 15 residues. Per the germline V gene, CDR1 is KGHSH and CDR2 is LQKENI. The germline V and J ends were trimmed by 5 bases and 4 bases, with 17 bases remaining between them. CDR3 sequence (DNA): TGTGCCAGCTCATCAAAAGCAGGGTTTCGCACTGAAGCTTTCTTT. Translation: CASSSKAGFRTEAFF.

This sequence joins TRBV7-8 and TRBJ1-1; D is ambiguous. Trimming took off 1 base at V and 0 bases at J, with 6 bases between the two ends. Per the germline V gene, CDR1 is SGHVS and CDR2 is FQNEAQ. This CDR3 is 14 amino acids long. The CDR3 bases are TGTGCCAGCAGCTTAGGGCAGCTGAACACTGAAGCTTTCTTT. Translation gives CASSLGQLNTEAFF.

V gene TRBV5-1 combines with J gene TRBJ2-2; 8 bases line up with TRBD2. V lost 1 base, J lost 8 bases, and 4 bases stayed unmatched. The CDR3 has 14 residues. Looked up from germline, CDR1 is SGHRS and CDR2 is YFSETQ. The CDR3 here is CASSLRAGEGELFF. The CDR3 DNA follows: TGCGCCAGCAGCTTGCGAGCGGGAGAAGGGGAGCTGTTTTTT.

The V and J genes are TRBV6-4 and TRBJ1-2; D is unclear. V lost 10 bases and J 6 bases, leaving 33 bases between the germline ends. Germline V gene lookup returns CDR1 MRHNA and CDR2 SNTAGT. This CDR3 spans 18 amino acids. The CDR3 sequence: CAKRPNWIMGTPHHGYTF. The CDR3 DNA is TGTGCCAAACGCCCAAATTGGATTATGGGCACCCCTCATCATGGCTACACCTTC.

This sequence joins TRBV6-1 and TRBJ2-1, with D unresolved. CDR1 and CDR2 from the germline V gene are MNHNS and SASEGT. The CDR3 sequence is 11 residues long. V was shortened by 0 bases and J by 11 bases, with 5 bases between the two germline ends. The DNA for the CDR3 is TGTGCCAGCAGTGAAGCATACAAGCAGTTCTTC. Translation: CASSEAYKQFF.

By sample fraction, this clone is medium-sized (0.01 to 0.1%). V usage is TRBV6-6 and J usage is TRBJ1-5; possible D gene TRBD1, 6 bases. This CDR3 region has 11 residues. Trimming took off 6 bases at V and 12 bases at J, with 12 bases between the two ends. The V gene's germline CDR1 is MNHNY and CDR2 SVGAGI (reference sequence). The CDR3 nucleotides are TGTGCCAGCAGGGGGATGGACAGCCAGCATTTT. Protein sequence: CASRGMDSQHF.

CDR3 protein: CASSIGRPYGYTF. The CDR3 region has the DNA TGTGCCAGTAGTATCGGCAGACCATATGGCTACACCTTC. J is TRBJ1-2 and V is TRBV19, with D unresolved. V lost 3 bases and J 5 bases, leaving 10 bases between the germline ends. CDR1 and CDR2 from the germline V gene are LNHDA and SQIVND (reference sequence). CDR3 size: 13 residues.

V and J are TRBV28 and TRBJ1-2; possibly TRBD1 for D (5 bases). V was pared by 3 bases and J by 8 bases, with 10 bases between. There are 12 residues in the CDR3. The germline V gene has CDR1 MDHEN and CDR2 SYDVKM. The CDR3 protein is CASSFGQGGYTF. CDR3 coding DNA: TGTGCCAGCAGTTTCGGGCAGGGAGGCTACACCTTC.

The chain links TRBV5-1 to TRBJ2-5; TRBD1 aligns across 11 bases. The CDR3 sequence is 16 residues long. Germline loops: CDR1 SGHRS, CDR2 YFSETQ. The junction had 6 bases not matched to a gene; V was cut back by 4 bases and J by 1 base. The CDR3 is CASSRGQGGFQETQYF. The CDR3 nucleotides are TGCGCCAGCAGCAGGGGACAGGGGGGCTTCCAAGAGACCCAGTACTTC.